This T cell receptor beta chain stems from a study of cytomegalovirus exposure and HLA in healthy donors. Regarding the study as a whole: Cytomegalovirus association was listed for 164 TCR beta chains. A missense variant in DCLRE1C was later tied to TCR beta V- and J-gene trimming.

Primers for the PCR totalled 60 Vbeta and 13 Jbeta. Method: immunoSEQ multiplex PCR; TCRdb's copy keeps in-frame clones and lacks some. The table records tens of thousands of clones, roughly four fifths of them present only once. To note about this clone: The antigen is undetermined.

Trimming removed 2 bases from V and 2 bases from J, with 10 bases in between. CDR1 is SGHVS, CDR2 FQNEAQ, per germline. This CDR3 spans 16 amino acids. The V call is TRBV7-8, the J call TRBJ1-6; a possible D gene is TRBD1 (6 bases). The TCR originated in a young woman in good health and CMV-seropositive. The sample taken for sequencing was PBMCs. This chain's CDR3 is CASSLSTGTYNSPLHF. DNA for the CDR3: TGTGCCAGCAGCTTATCCACAGGGACCTATAATTCACCCCTCCACTTT.